This passage covers 6 T cell receptor beta chains from one sample sequenced in a study of T cell changes during pregnancy in multiple sclerosis. Profiled with immunoSEQ multiplex PCR; TCRdb holds only in-frame clones, not every one. The sample shows 45,000 to 60,000 clones, more than 75% of them seen only once. The specimen comprised CD8+ T cells from peripheral blood mononuclear cells, sampled before pregnancy. These receptors all stem from a female donor with multiple sclerosis, enrolled in a pregnancy study.

The chain has TRBV7-3 and TRBJ2-5; D remains ambiguous. Trimming removed 1 base from V and 2 bases from J, with 5 bases in between. Per the germline V gene, CDR1 is SGHTA and CDR2 is FQGTGA. The CDR3 consists of 13 residues. The CDR3 DNA reads TGTGCCAGCAGCTTAAACTCACAAGAGACCCAGTACTTC. This gives the protein CASSLNSQETQYF.

The rearrangement uses TRBV7-9 and TRBJ2-7; 7 nucleotides agree with TRBD2. The germline CDR1 and CDR2 sequences are SEHNR and FQNEAQ (reference sequence). Trimming removed 5 bases from V and 1 base from J; junction bases left unmatched: 5. The CDR3 consists of 14 residues. The CDR3 here is CASSPGGGSYEQYF. CDR3 sequence (DNA): TGTGCCAGCAGCCCGGGGGGAGGTTCCTACGAGCAGTACTTC.

This clone is a singleton in its sample. The chain is built from TRBV18 and TRBJ2-2, with 8 bases aligning to TRBD1. The CDR3 has 16 amino acids. V shed 1 base and J 6 bases; nucleotides not matched to a gene: 7. Per the germline V gene, CDR1 is KGHSH and CDR2 is LQKENI. The CDR3 region has the DNA TGTGCCAGCTCACCACAGGACAGGGTATACGCCGGGGAGCTGTTTTTT. Its translation: CASSPQDRVYAGELFF.

The gene calls are TRBV2 and TRBJ2-3; tentative D call: TRBD2 (5 bases). The CDR3 is 17 residues long. V dropped 6 bases and J dropped 2 bases, with 21 bases sitting between them. Germline-derived CDR1 and CDR2 are SNHLY and FYNNEI. CDR3 sequence reads: CASRQFLGVTATDTQYF. The CDR3, as DNA: TGTGCCAGCAGGCAATTCTTGGGAGTCACCGCCACAGATACGCAGTATTTT.

V gene TRBV7-9 combines with J gene TRBJ2-7, with TRBD1 identical over 7 bases. V lost 4 bases and J lost 6; bases outside the gene matches: 6. This CDR3 contains 13 residues. Germline values: CDR1 SEHNR, CDR2 FQNEAQ (reference sequence). Here the CDR3 DNA reads TGTGCCAGCAGCTCCCGGGACAGTCGCGAGCAGTACTTC. It yields the protein CASSSRDSREQYF. Based on the CDR3 plus reference TRBV7-9 and TRBJ2-7, the full variable domain is DTGVSQNPRHKITKRGQNVTFRCDPISEHNRLYWYRQTLGQGPEFLTYFQNEAQLEKSRLLSDRFSAERPKGSFSTLEIQRTEQGDSAMYLCASSSRDSREQYFGPGTRLTVT.

This clone was seen only once. CDR3 in amino acids: CASSLETENTEAFF. The CDR3 DNA reads as TGTGCCAGCAGCTTGGAGACAGAGAACACTGAAGCTTTCTTT. The rearrangement links TRBV7-6 to TRBJ1-1, with a weak D call TRBD1 (5 bases). V lost 3 bases to trimming and J lost 1 base, with 9 bases between them. This CDR3 is 14 amino acids long. The germline V gene has CDR1 SGHVS and CDR2 FNYEAQ.